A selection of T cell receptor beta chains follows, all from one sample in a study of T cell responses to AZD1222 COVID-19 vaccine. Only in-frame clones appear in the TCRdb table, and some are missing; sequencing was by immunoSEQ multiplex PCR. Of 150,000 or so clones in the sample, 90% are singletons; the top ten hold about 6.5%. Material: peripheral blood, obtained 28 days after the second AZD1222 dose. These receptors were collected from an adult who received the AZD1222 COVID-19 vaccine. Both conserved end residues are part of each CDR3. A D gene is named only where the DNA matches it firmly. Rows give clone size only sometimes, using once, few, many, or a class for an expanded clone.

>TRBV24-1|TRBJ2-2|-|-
TGTGCCACCAGTGATCCGGATCGGGACACCGGGGAGCTGTTTTTT
CATSDPDRDTGELFF
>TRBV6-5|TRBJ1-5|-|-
TGTGCCACCCAAGGTGCCAATCAGCCCCAGCATTTT
CATQGANQPQHF
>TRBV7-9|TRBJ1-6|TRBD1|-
TGTGCCAGCAGCTCACAGGGGAGTTCACCCCTCCACTTT
CASSSQGSSPLHF
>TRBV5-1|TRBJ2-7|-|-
TGCGCCAGCAGCTTGGTAGGGAACTACGAGCAGTACTTC
CASSLVGNYEQYF
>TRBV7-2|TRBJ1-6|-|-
TGTGCCAGCAGCTTAGTCGCAGTTTATAATTCACCCCTCCACTTT
CASSLVAVYNSPLHF
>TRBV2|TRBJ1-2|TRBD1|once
TGTGCCAGCAGCGTACAGGGGGCGGAGGGCTACACCTTC
CASSVQGAEGYTF
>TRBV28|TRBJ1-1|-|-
TGTGCCAGCAGTTTTAGGGTGATGGCTGAAGCTTTCTTT
CASSFRVMAEAFF
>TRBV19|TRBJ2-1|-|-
TGTGCCAGTAGTATGACTAACTACAATGAGCAGTTCTTC
CASSMTNYNEQFF
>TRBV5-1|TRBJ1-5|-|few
TGCGCCAGCAGCTTGGAGGCAGGACATAGCAATCAGCCCCAGCATTTT
CASSLEAGHSNQPQHF
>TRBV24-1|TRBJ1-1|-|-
TGTGCCACCAGTGATTCCGGGAACACTGAAGCTTTCTTT
CATSDSGNTEAFF
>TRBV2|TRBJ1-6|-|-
TGTGCCAGCACCTTAGGGACTTCCCTTTATAATTCACCCCTCCACTTT
CASTLGTSLYNSPLHF
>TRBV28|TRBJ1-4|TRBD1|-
TGTGCCAGCAGCCGACAGGGGGCGGAGGATGAAAAACTGTTTTTT
CASSRQGAEDEKLFF
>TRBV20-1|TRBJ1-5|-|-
TGCAGTGCTAGTTTTTTCCAGGGACCTCAGCCCCAGCATTTT
CSASFFQGPQPQHF
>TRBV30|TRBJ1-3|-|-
TGTGCCTGGAGTGTAGGGGGTGCCGGAAACACCATATATTTT
CAWSVGGAGNTIYF
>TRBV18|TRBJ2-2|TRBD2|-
TGTGCCAGCTCACTTAAGCGGGGGGATCAAACGGCGAACACCGGGGAGCTGTTTTTT
CASSLKRGDQTANTGELFF
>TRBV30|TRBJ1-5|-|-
TGTGCCTGTCAGGGTTTGAATAGCAATCAGCCCCAGCATTTT
CACQGLNSNQPQHF
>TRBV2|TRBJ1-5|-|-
TGTGCCAGCAGTGAAGGTCGCCAAAGGTTTCCCCAGCATTTT
CASSEGRQRFPQHF
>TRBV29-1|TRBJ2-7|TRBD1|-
TGCAGCGCGACAGGGGCTGGGGGTGAGCAGTACTTC
CSATGAGGEQYF
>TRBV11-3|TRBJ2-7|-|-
TGTGCCAGCAGCTTAGACGGTCGGACTAACGAGCAGTACTTC
CASSLDGRTNEQYF
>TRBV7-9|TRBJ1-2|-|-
TGTGCCAGCAGCCGCGGACGAAACTATGGCTACACCTTC
CASSRGRNYGYTF
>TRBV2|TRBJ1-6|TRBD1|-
TGTGCCAGCCTTGACAGGGGGCAGTGGAATTCACCCCTCCACTTT
CASLDRGQWNSPLHF
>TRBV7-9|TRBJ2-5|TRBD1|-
TGTGCCAGCAGCCTGAGACAGGGCGTCGGGGAGACCCAGTACTTC
CASSLRQGVGETQYF
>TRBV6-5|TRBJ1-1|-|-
TGTGCCAGCAGACAGGGAGGCACTGAAGCTTTCTTT
CASRQGGTEAFF
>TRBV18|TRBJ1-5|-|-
TGTGCCAGCTCACCAAGGGGGGGCAATCAGCCCCAGCATTTT
CASSPRGGNQPQHF
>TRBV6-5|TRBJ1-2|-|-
TGTGCCAGCAGTTTGACAGGAGCCTATGGCTACACCTTC
CASSLTGAYGYTF
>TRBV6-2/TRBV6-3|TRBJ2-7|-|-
TGTGCCAGCAGTCGGCTGCACTACGAGCAGTACTTC
CASSRLHYEQYF
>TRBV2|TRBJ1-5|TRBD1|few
TGTGCCAGCAGAGGACAGGGGGGTATCAATCAGCCCCAGCATTTT
CASRGQGGINQPQHF
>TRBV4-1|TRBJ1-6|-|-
TGCGCCAGCAGTCCCGCAACAGGGCGAAGCTCCTATAATTCACCCCTCCACTTT
CASSPATGRSSYNSPLHF
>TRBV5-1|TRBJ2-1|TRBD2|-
TGCGCCAGCAGCTTACATAGGGAGCGGGGGTTTACCTACAATGAGCAGTTCTTC
CASSLHRERGFTYNEQFF
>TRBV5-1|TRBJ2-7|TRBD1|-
TGCGCCAGCAGCTTCGGACAGGGGGTTTCCTACGAGCAGTACTTC
CASSFGQGVSYEQYF
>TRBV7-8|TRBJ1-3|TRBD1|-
TGTGCCAGCAGCTCGCAGACAGGGGGCACTGGAAACACCATATATTTT
CASSSQTGGTGNTIYF
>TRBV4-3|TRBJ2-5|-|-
TGCGCCAGCAGTCAAGTCGGGGTCCAGTACTTC
CASSQVGVQYF
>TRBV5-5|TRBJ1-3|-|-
TGTGCCAGCAGCTTGTTCGAACAGACACACAGCTCTGGAAACACCATATATTTT
CASSLFEQTHSSGNTIYF
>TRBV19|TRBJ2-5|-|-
TGTGCCAGTAATCGGTACCAAGAGACCCAGTACTTC
CASNRYQETQYF
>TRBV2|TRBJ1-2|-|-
TGTGCCAGCAGCTTGGTCCAGGCAGGTGGCTACACCTTC
CASSLVQAGGYTF
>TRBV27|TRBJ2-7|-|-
TGTGCCAGCAGTTTATCCCCACACCCAGTATCGAGCCTGGAGCAGTACTTC
CASSLSPHPVSSLEQYF
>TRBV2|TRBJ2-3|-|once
TGTGCCAGCAGGGCTACTCGAACAGATACGCAGTATTTT
CASRATRTDTQYF
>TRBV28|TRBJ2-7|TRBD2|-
TGTGCCGCAACCGCCGGGGGGGCGGTCCACTACGAGCAGTACTTC
CAATAGGAVHYEQYF
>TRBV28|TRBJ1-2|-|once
TGTGCCAGCAGAGAAGCGGGGGTTGTAATGGAGGGCTACACCTTC
CASREAGVVMEGYTF
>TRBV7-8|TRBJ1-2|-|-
TGTGCCAGCAGCTTAGCCGGGACGTCTTTGGGGGGCTACACCTTC
CASSLAGTSLGGYTF
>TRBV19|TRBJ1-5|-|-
TGTGCCAGTAGTCCTCAGGGTAGCAATCAGCCCCAGCATTTT
CASSPQGSNQPQHF
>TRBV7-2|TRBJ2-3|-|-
TGTGCCAGCAGTTATCTCAGGGATACGCAGTATTTT
CASSYLRDTQYF
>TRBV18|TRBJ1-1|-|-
TGTGCCAGCTCACCACGTCGGGGACAGAACACTGAAGCTTTCTTT
CASSPRRGQNTEAFF
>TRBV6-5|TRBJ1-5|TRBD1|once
TGTGCCAGCAGTTCCGACAGGGCTAGCAATCAGCCCCAGCATTTT
CASSSDRASNQPQHF